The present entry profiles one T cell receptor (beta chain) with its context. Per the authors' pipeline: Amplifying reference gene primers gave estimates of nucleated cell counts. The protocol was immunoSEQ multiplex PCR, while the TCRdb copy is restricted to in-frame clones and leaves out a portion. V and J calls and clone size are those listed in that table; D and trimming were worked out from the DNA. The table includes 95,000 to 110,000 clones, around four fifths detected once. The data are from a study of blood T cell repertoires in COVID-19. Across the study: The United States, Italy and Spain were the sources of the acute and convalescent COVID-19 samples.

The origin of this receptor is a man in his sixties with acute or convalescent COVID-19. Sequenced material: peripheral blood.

The CDR3 sequence is CATSESTGGNEQFF. The CDR3 DNA reads as TGTGCCACCAGTGAATCGACAGGGGGTAATGAGCAGTTCTTC. The chain combines TRBV24-1 with TRBJ2-1; TRBD1 aligns across 9 bases. This CDR3 is 14 amino acids long. Germline V CDR1 and CDR2: KGHDR, SFDVKD. V was clipped by 4 bases and J by 7 bases; unmatched bases: 4.